Following are 27 T cell receptor beta chains from one sample sequenced in a study of blood T cell repertoires in COVID-19. TCRdb's table, derived via immunoSEQ multiplex PCR, lists solely in-frame clones and lacks some. The sample lists more than 95,000 clones, over 70% occurring once. The sample taken for sequencing was peripheral blood. These receptors all stem from a man aged 45 to 65 with acute or convalescent COVID-19.

J is TRBJ2-5 and V is TRBV10-3; TRBD1 matches at 7 bases. J gave up 4 bases and V 5 bases, and 1 base lay outside the gene matches. Germline V lookup: CDR1 ENHRY, CDR2 SYGVKD. CDR3 length: 12 residues. Here the CDR3 reads CAISSGGETQYF. The CDR3 region has the DNA TGTGCCATCAGTTCAGGGGGAGAGACCCAGTACTTC.

The chain couples TRBV9 to TRBJ2-3, with 8 bases fitting TRBD2. Germline CDR1 reads SGDLS; CDR2 reads YYNGEE. CDR3 size: 16 residues. The V and J ends lost 0 bases and 4 bases, in that order; junction bases with no gene match: 7. The CDR3 loop reads CASSVDPGGPADTQYF. Written as DNA, the CDR3 is TGTGCCAGCAGCGTAGACCCGGGAGGGCCTGCAGATACGCAGTATTTT.

The chain carries TRBV7-9 and TRBJ2-1; 9 positions match TRBD2. There are 17 residues in the CDR3. Trimming at V came to 2 bases and at J to 3 bases, leaving 8 bases not matched to a gene. Germline loops: CDR1 SEHNR, CDR2 FQNEAQ (reference sequence). For the CDR3, the DNA is TGTGCCAGCAGCTTAAAGGCCCCGACTAGCGGCTACAATGAGCAGTTCTTC. Translating gives CASSLKAPTSGYNEQFF.

The chain has TRBV19 and TRBJ2-2; the D gene is possibly TRBD2 (5 bases). This CDR3 has 13 residues. The V end was cut by 7 bases, the J end by 3 bases, with 9 bases between. Germline V CDR1 and CDR2: LNHDA, SQIVND (reference sequence). As DNA, the CDR3 is TGTGCCAGTACCTTTAGCGACACCGGGGAGCTGTTTTTT. This sequence encodes CASTFSDTGELFF.

The CDR3 loop reads CASSQGGGEQYF. The CDR3 region has the DNA TGTGCCAGCAGCCAAGGAGGGGGCGAGCAGTACTTC. The gene calls are TRBV3-1 (or the pseudogene TRBV3-2) and TRBJ2-7; weak D call: TRBD1 (6 bases). The CDR3 extends over 12 amino acids. Germline V gene sequence: CDR1 LGHDT, CDR2 YNNKEL (reference sequence). Trimming left V 1 base short and J 6 bases short, with 7 bases between.

CDR3 residues: CASSFVRTELFF. The CDR3 DNA follows: TGTGCCAGCAGTTTTGTCCGAACTGAACTGTTTTTT. The chain combines TRBV7-2 with TRBJ1-4; the D is unclear. CDR3 length: 12 residues. V lost 6 bases, J lost 12 bases, and 14 bases lay in between. The germline V gene encodes CDR1 SGHTA and CDR2 FQGNSA.

The chain joins TRBV9 to TRBJ2-7; TRBD2 matches at 8 bases. The CDR3 is 15 amino acids. Trimming at V came to 2 bases and at J to 5 bases, leaving 9 bases not matched to a gene. The germline V gene has CDR1 SGDLS and CDR2 YYNGEE. The CDR3 nucleotides read TGTGCCAGCAGCGTTACTAGCGGCTCTAGGGACGAGCAGTACTTC. Its protein is CASSVTSGSRDEQYF.

This chain uses TRBV21-1 with TRBJ1-4. TRBV21-1 represents a pseudogene. The CDR3 runs to 15 residues. CDR3 protein: CASSGGVFTNEKLFF. The CDR3 bases are TGTGCCAGCAGCGGAGGCGTGTTTACTAATGAAAAACTGTTTTTT.

This sequence joins TRBV27 and TRBJ2-7; no firm D call. The CDR3 has 15 residues. Germline-derived CDR1 and CDR2 are MNHEY and SMNVEV (reference sequence). V lost 2 bases to trimming and J lost 2 bases, with 13 bases between them. CDR3: CASSLRARYTYEQYF. The DNA for the CDR3 is TGTGCCAGCAGTTTACGCGCTAGGTACACCTACGAGCAGTACTTC.

The V call is TRBV7-2, the J call TRBJ1-4, with a weak D call TRBD1 (5 bases). The CDR3 loop spans 13 amino acids. Trimming left V 5 bases short and J 3 bases short, with 7 bases between. Germline V gives CDR1 SGHTA, CDR2 FQGNSA. The CDR3: CASSPGPNEKLFF. CDR3 nucleotide sequence: TGTGCCAGCAGCCCAGGGCCTAATGAAAAACTGTTTTTT. Full variable domain (missing parts from reference TRBV7-2 and TRBJ1-4): GAGVSQSPSNKVTEKGKDVELRCDPISGHTALYWYRQSLGQGLEFLIYFQGNSAPDKSGLPSDRFSAERTGGSVSTLTIQRTQQEDSAVYLCASSPGPNEKLFFGSGTQLSVL.

The chain has TRBV3-1 (or the pseudogene TRBV3-2) and TRBJ2-6, with a possible D match to TRBD1 (6 bases). With 3 bases removed from V and 0 bases from J, the gap between germline ends came to 12 bases. Germline V gene sequence: CDR1 LGHDT, CDR2 YNNKEL (reference sequence). The CDR3 totals 17 residues. CDR3 nucleotide sequence: TGTGCCAGCAGCCACCGACAGGTTCGCTCTGGGGCCAACGTCCTGACTTTC. It is translated as CASSHRQVRSGANVLTF.

The chain couples TRBV13 to TRBJ1-1, with 7 bases aligning to TRBD1. The J segment lost 5 bases and the V segment lost 3 bases, leaving 0 bases of the junction unmatched. This CDR3 is built from 12 residues. Germline V gene sequence: CDR1 PRHDT, CDR2 FYEKMQ (reference sequence). The CDR3 sequence: CASSFRGTEAFF. DNA of the CDR3: TGTGCCAGCAGCTTCAGGGGGACTGAAGCTTTCTTT.

The chain couples TRBV14 to TRBJ1-1; 10 nucleotides align to TRBD1. V was pared by 2 bases and J by 8 bases, with 8 bases of the junction left unmatched. The CDR3 has 15 residues. CDR1 SGHDN and CDR2 FVKESK come from the germline V gene. CDR3 in DNA: TGTGCCAGCAGCCAACGGACAGGGGGAATATCGGAAGCTTTCTTT. Amino acid sequence: CASSQRTGGISEAFF.

V usage is TRBV7-2 and J usage is TRBJ1-2; 11 positions match TRBD1. CDR3 length equals 16 residues. The trim removed 3 bases at V and 7 bases at J, leaving 10 bases unmatched. Germline CDR1 is SGHTA and CDR2 is FQGNSA. The CDR3 DNA is TGTGCCAGCAGCTTGATTCCGGGACAGGGGGTCTCTGGCTACACCTTC. It is translated as CASSLIPGQGVSGYTF.

The CDR3 loop is CASSLGDLGTDTQYF. Written as DNA, the CDR3 is TGCGCCAGCAGCTTAGGGGACTTGGGCACAGATACGCAGTATTTT. V usage is TRBV5-1 and J usage is TRBJ2-3; D may be TRBD2 (6 bases). V shed 2 bases and J shed 1 base, with 11 bases lying between them. The CDR3 extends over 15 amino acids. From germline, CDR1 is SGHRS and CDR2 YFSETQ. The full variable domain, completed using reference TRBV5-1 and TRBJ2-3, is KAGVTQTPRYLIKTRGQQVTLSCSPISGHRSVSWYQQTPGQGLQFLFEYFSETQRNKGNFPGRFSGRQFSNSRSEMNVSTLELGDSALYLCASSLGDLGTDTQYFGPGTRLTVL.

The chain recombines TRBV7-9 with TRBJ2-6, with 8 bases that match TRBD1. The length of the CDR3 is 19 residues. J was trimmed by 0 bases and V by 5 bases; bases with no gene match: 12. Looked up from germline, CDR1 is SEHNR and CDR2 is FQNEAQ (reference sequence). The CDR3 sequence: CASSPTLDRVHSGANVLTF. CDR3 bases: TGTGCCAGCAGCCCTACCCTGGACAGGGTGCACTCTGGGGCCAACGTCCTGACTTTC.

This clone was found once. The chain couples TRBV27 to TRBJ2-7, with 8 bases aligning to TRBD1. J lost 4 bases, V lost 9 bases, and 8 bases had no gene match. This CDR3 region has 13 residues. Per germline, CDR1 MNHEY and CDR2 SMNVEV (reference sequence). CDR3 coding DNA: TGTGCCAGTTGGAGGACAGGGCGTTACGAGCAGTACTTC. Amino acids: CASWRTGRYEQYF.

The genes are TRBV11-3 and TRBJ2-7, with 14 bases aligning to TRBD2. Per the germline V gene, CDR1 is SGHNT and CDR2 is YENEEA. V gave up 5 bases and J gave up 3 bases; unmatched junction bases: 3. This CDR3 has 15 residues. The CDR3 here is CASSIGLAGGYEQYF. CDR3 sequence (DNA): TGTGCCAGCAGCATTGGACTAGCGGGAGGCTACGAGCAGTACTTC.

The chain couples TRBV18 to TRBJ1-6; a possible D gene is TRBD1 (6 bases). This CDR3 comprises 15 residues. Deletions cut 3 bases from V and 12 bases from J, with 18 bases between. Germline CDR1 reads KGHSH; CDR2 reads LQKENI. The CDR3 sequence: CASSPGNRDRRPLHF. The CDR3 nucleotides are TGTGCCAGCTCACCGGGTAACAGGGACCGCCGACCCCTCCACTTT. The variable domain in full, with the rest retrieved from reference TRBV18 and TRBJ1-6, is NAGVMQNPRHLVRRRGQEARLRCSPMKGHSHVYWYRQLPEEGLKFMVYLQKENIIDESGMPKERFSAEFPKEGPSILRIQQVVRGDSAAYFCASSPGNRDRRPLHFGNGTRLTVT.

The genes are TRBV15 and TRBJ2-3, with 12 bases identical to TRBD2. Trimming at V came to 0 bases and at J to 2 bases, leaving 15 bases not matched to a gene. This CDR3 has 21 amino acids. Germline lookup yields CDR1 LNHNV and CDR2 YYDKDF (reference sequence). The CDR3 here is CATSRDLGLAGGPEITDTQYF. CDR3 sequence (DNA): TGTGCCACCAGCAGAGATCTCGGGCTAGCGGGAGGGCCCGAAATCACAGATACGCAGTATTTT.

This chain connects TRBV5-4 to TRBJ1-1; the D gene is possibly TRBD1 (5 bases). The CDR3 sequence is 13 residues long. The V gene lost 4 bases and the J gene lost 1 base, with 8 bases spanning the gap. The V gene's germline CDR1 is SGHNT and CDR2 YYREEE (reference sequence). CDR3 sequence (DNA): TGTGCCAGCAGCCTAGACAGGAACACTGAAGCTTTCTTT. Protein: CASSLDRNTEAFF.

The CDR3 is CASKSQRASYEQYF. The CDR3 DNA sequence: TGTGCCAGCAAGTCCCAGCGGGCGTCCTACGAGCAGTACTTC. The chain is built from TRBV2 and TRBJ2-7; maybe TRBD2 (6 bases). The germline V gene has CDR1 SNHLY and CDR2 FYNNEI. Trimming took off 7 bases at V and 1 base at J, with 14 bases between the two ends. The CDR3 is 14 amino acids.

The chain combines TRBV11-2 with TRBJ2-3; possibly TRBD1 for D (6 bases). The length of the CDR3 is 15 residues. Trimming took 5 bases from V and 8 from J, leaving 20 bases between them. Germline V CDR1 and CDR2: SGHAT, FQNNGV. CDR3 in DNA: TGTGCCAGCAGCCCTCAGGGCAGGGGAGATTCTACGCAGTATTTT. This translates into CASSPQGRGDSTQYF.

This clone was seen a few times. The chain is built from TRBV28 and TRBJ2-1; 15 bases are shared with TRBD2. The CDR3 runs 17 residues. J gave up 6 bases and V 5 bases, and 8 bases lay outside the gene matches. Germline CDR1 is MDHEN and CDR2 is SYDVKM. The CDR3 DNA reads as TGTGCCAGCAGTGGACTAGCGGGAGGGCCAGGGGGCAATGAGCAGTTCTTC. It specifies CASSGLAGGPGGNEQFF.

The chain employs TRBV7-9 and TRBJ2-1; D may be TRBD2 (5 bases). Germline values: CDR1 SEHNR, CDR2 FQNEAQ (reference sequence). The V gene lost 4 bases and the J gene lost 0 bases, with 13 bases spanning the gap. This CDR3 contains 16 residues. CDR3 nucleotides: TGTGCCAGCAGCTCTAGCAGAAGGAGCTCCTACAATGAGCAGTTCTTC. Protein product: CASSSSRRSSYNEQFF. Full variable domain (rest looked up from reference TRBV7-9 and TRBJ2-1): DTGVSQNPRHKITKRGQNVTFRCDPISEHNRLYWYRQTLGQGPEFLTYFQNEAQLEKSRLLSDRFSAERPKGSFSTLEIQRTEQGDSAMYLCASSSSRRSSYNEQFFGPGTRLTVL.

CDR3 residues: CASSLAGNEQYF. CDR3 sequence (DNA): TGTGCCAGCAGCTTAGCGGGGAACGAGCAGTACTTC. The J gene is TRBJ2-7, the V gene TRBV11-2, with a weak D call TRBD2 (5 bases). The CDR3 is 12 amino acids. V lost 1 base, J lost 5 bases, and 6 bases lay in between. The germline gives CDR1 SGHAT, CDR2 FQNNGV.

J is TRBJ2-7 and V is TRBV6-5; 9 nucleotides align to TRBD1. Trimming removed 2 bases from V and 2 bases from J; junction bases left unmatched: 1. In germline, CDR1 is MNHEY, CDR2 SVGAGI. The length of the CDR3 is 14 residues. CDR3 protein: CASSYRDRAYEQYF. The CDR3, as DNA: TGTGCCAGCAGTTACCGGGACAGGGCCTACGAGCAGTACTTC.